This TCR beta chain was obtained from a study of T cells in pancreatic ductal adenocarcinoma. Regarding the study as a whole: No significant tumor-blood clonality difference; means were about 0.1 and 0.065. Enrichment of CD45RO+ effector over naive T cells in tumors may bias clonality. The resected cohort was biased toward the minority with early-stage disease. Tumor samples had fewer productive templates and approximately 8-fold fewer unique clonotypes than blood.

Of note for this clone: Antigen unknown.

The CDR3 runs to 13 residues. Germline loops: CDR1 KGHSH, CDR2 LQKENI. The trim removed 6 bases at V and 4 bases at J, leaving 5 bases unmatched. Surgery without prior neoadjuvant therapy was the treatment of the selected pancreatic ductal adenocarcinoma patients. Here immunoSEQ multiplex PCR was the method, and the copy in TCRdb shows in-frame clones only, minus some. The sample lists about 97,000 clones; about 95% were seen once. Sequencing used PBMCs. This sequence joins TRBV18 and TRBJ1-2; TRBD1 matches 7 bases. The receptor's source is a human donor with pancreatic ductal adenocarcinoma. CDR3 residues: CASSPDRAYGYTF. CDR3 bases: TGTGCCAGCTCCCCCGACAGGGCCTATGGCTACACCTTC.